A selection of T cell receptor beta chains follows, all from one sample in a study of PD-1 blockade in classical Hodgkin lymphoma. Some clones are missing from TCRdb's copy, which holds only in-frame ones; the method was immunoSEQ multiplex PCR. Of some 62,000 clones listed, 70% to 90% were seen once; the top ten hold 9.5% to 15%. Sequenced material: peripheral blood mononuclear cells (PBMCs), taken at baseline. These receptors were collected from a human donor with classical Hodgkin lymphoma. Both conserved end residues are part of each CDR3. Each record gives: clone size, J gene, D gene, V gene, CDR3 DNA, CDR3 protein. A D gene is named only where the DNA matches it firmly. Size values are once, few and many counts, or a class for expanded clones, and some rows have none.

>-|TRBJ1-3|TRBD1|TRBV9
TGTGCCAGCAGCGTAGCAGGGGGCTTCTCTGGAAACACCATATATTTT
CASSVAGGFSGNTIYF
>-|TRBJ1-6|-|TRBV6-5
TGTGCCAGCGGGGAGAGCTATAATTCACCCCTCCACTTT
CASGESYNSPLHF
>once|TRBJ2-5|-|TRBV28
TGTGCCAGCAGTTTAACGGGCTCGCGGAGAGAAGAGACCCAGTACTTC
CASSLTGSRREETQYF
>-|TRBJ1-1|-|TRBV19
TGTGCCAGTAGTGCCGAGATTGAAGCTTTCTTT
CASSAEIEAFF
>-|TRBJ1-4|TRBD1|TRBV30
TGTGCCTGGAGACCCCCCGCGACAGGGGCCTGGGCTAATGAAAAACTGTTTTTT
CAWRPPATGAWANEKLFF
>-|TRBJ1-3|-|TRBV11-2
TGTGCCAGCAGCTACTCCGGGACACAGTACTCTGGAAACACCATATATTTT
CASSYSGTQYSGNTIYF
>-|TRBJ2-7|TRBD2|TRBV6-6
TGTGCCAGCGGGGGGACTAGCGGGACCTACGAGCAGTACTTC
CASGGTSGTYEQYF
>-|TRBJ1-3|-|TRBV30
TGTGCCACCCGAGGGTACTCTGGAAACACCATATATTTT
CATRGYSGNTIYF
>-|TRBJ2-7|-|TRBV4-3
TGCGCCAGCAGCCAAGGCCTGGGGACCTACGAGCAGTACTTC
CASSQGLGTYEQYF
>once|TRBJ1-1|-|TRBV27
TGTGCCAGCAATCCCATGGAGGCTGAAGCTTTCTTT
CASNPMEAEAFF
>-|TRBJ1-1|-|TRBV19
TGTGCCAGTATACCCGACTGGGGGGGCCCTGAAGCTTTCTTT
CASIPDWGGPEAFF
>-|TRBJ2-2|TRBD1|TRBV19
TGTGCCAGTGGACAGGGGTGGAACACCGGGGAGCTGTTTTTT
CASGQGWNTGELFF
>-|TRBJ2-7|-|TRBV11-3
TGTGCCAGCAGCCCGAGGCGTGTCCCCCTCTACGAGCAGTACTTC
CASSPRRVPLYEQYF
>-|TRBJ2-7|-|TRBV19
TGTGCCAGTAGTAAGCCCCGGACAGCCTCGGGTTACGAGCAGTACTTC
CASSKPRTASGYEQYF
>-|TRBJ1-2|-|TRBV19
TGTGCCAGTAGTATAGGACGGAACTATGGCTACACCTTC
CASSIGRNYGYTF
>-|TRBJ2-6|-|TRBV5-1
TGCGCCAGCAGCTGGAAAATCTCTGGGGCCAACGTCCTGACTTTC
CASSWKISGANVLTF
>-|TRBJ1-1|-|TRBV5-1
TGCGCCAGCAGCTTGTGGGGGACGAACACTGAAGCTTTCTTT
CASSLWGTNTEAFF
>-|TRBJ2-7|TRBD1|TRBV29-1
TGCAGCGTTGACTACGGACAGGGAAGCTACGAGCAGTACTTC
CSVDYGQGSYEQYF
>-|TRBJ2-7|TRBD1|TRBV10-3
TGTGCCATCAGGTTCGGACAGGGGTTCGAGCAGTACTTC
CAIRFGQGFEQYF
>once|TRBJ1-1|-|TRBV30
TGTGCCTGGAGTAAGGGGTTGCTACGGAACACTGAAGCTTTCTTT
CAWSKGLLRNTEAFF
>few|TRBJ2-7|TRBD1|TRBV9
TGTGCCAGCAGCGTCGGACAGGGGGCCGGCTACGAGCAGTACTTC
CASSVGQGAGYEQYF
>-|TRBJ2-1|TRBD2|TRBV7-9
TGTGCCAGCAGCTTATCGACTAGCGGGGGGTACAATGAGCAGTTCTTC
CASSLSTSGGYNEQFF
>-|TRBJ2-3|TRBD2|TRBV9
TGTGCCAGCAGCGACCCCTCGGTAGCGGGGGGCGGCACAGATACGCAGTATTTT
CASSDPSVAGGGTDTQYF
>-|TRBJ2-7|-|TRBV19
TGTGCCAGTAGCGTAAACCCTATGACAGGCGGTTCCTACGAGCAGTACTTC
CASSVNPMTGGSYEQYF
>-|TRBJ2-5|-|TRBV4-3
TGCGCCAGCAGCCAAGGAGGGTACGAAAAGACCCAGTACTTC
CASSQGGYEKTQYF
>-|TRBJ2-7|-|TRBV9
TGTGCCAGCAGCCTAAGGGGTTCTTACGAGCAGTACTTC
CASSLRGSYEQYF
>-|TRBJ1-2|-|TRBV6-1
TGTGCCAGCGCGGGACGGGTGGATGGCTACACCTTC
CASAGRVDGYTF